This entry describes one T cell receptor (beta chain). Its antigen is not identified. Deep level was the assay's run setting. Researchers divided each subset's genomic DNA evenly across several immunoSEQ plates. Assay: immunoSEQ multiplex PCR; the TCRdb copy retains only in-frame clones and omits some. The table has 1 million to 1.3 million clones, about four fifths seen once. Naive CD45RA+ and memory CD45RA-negative subsets were split from CD4+ cells. Trimming pared 4 bases from V and 3 bases from J, leaving 14 bases between. The germline CDR1 and CDR2 sequences are SGHNT and YYREEE (reference sequence). This CDR3 has 14 amino acids. This entry belongs to a study of shared clonotypes between healthy human individuals. General study findings and limits: Generally, estimated richness proved larger in naive subsets than it did in memory subsets.

V and J are TRBV5-4 and TRBJ2-7; D gene uncertain. The origin of this receptor is a man aged 18-30 years in good health. Some clones in this sample may be carry-over from other donors' samples. Sequenced: memory CD4+ T cells from PBMCs. Specified subset: CD45RA-negative fraction. Here the CDR3 reads CASSPTPALYEQYF. CDR3 in DNA: TGTGCCAGCAGCCCCACTCCGGCCCTCTACGAGCAGTACTTC.